These 24 T cell receptor beta chains share one sample of origin, sequenced in a study of blood T cells in healthy people across ages. Alongside a J-beta primer mix, a sample-barcoded 5' primer served in a second PCR lasting roughly 6 to 11 cycles. TCRdb fed the 5' RACE reads into MiXCR, producing one record per CDR3 protein. The sample yields about 510,000 distinct CDR3 sequences, about 25% seen once. The sample also formed part of further work on T cells of mothers and their children.

The sample consisted of blood. These TCRs come from a boy aged 2 to 9 in good health.

In this sample, this clonotype turned up a few times. The rearrangement links TRBV5-1 to TRBJ2-3; 8 bases line up with TRBD2. Germline CDR1 reads SGHRS; CDR2 reads YFSETQ. This CDR3 contains 14 residues. Germline trimming cut 4 bases from V and 4 bases from J; bases unmatched to any gene: 5. The CDR3 loop reads CASSGAGDADTQYF. Written as DNA, the CDR3 is TGCGCCAGCAGCGGAGCGGGGGACGCAGATACGCAGTATTTT.

The chain joins TRBV4-3 to TRBJ2-3; 9 bases align to TRBD2. Germline-derived CDR1 and CDR2 are LGHNA and YSLEER. The CDR3 is made up of 17 amino acids. V lost 0 bases to trimming and J lost 5 bases; unmatched junction nucleotides: 9. The CDR3 DNA reads as TGCGCCAGCAGCCAAGACATACGGGGCGGGAGGGTAGATACGCAGTATTTT. Translated: CASSQDIRGGRVDTQYF.

The V and J genes are TRBV12-3 or TRBV12-4 and TRBJ1-2; 8 bases are a match to TRBD1. The CDR3 length is 14 residues. The trim removed 3 bases at V and 7 bases at J, leaving 7 bases unmatched. The DNA for the CDR3 is TGTGCCAGCAGTTTCGGCAGGGGGCGTTTTGGCTACACCTTC. Its protein product is CASSFGRGRFGYTF.

This clonotype occurred a few times. Germline and junction disagree at one end, which may indicate a read error. This chain uses TRBV12-3 or TRBV12-4 with TRBJ1-2; D gene unclear. CDR3 length: 15 amino acids. The CDR3, as DNA: TGCGCCAGCAGTTCCCGTCTGGGTGGGGACTATGGCTACACCTTC. Amino acid sequence: CASSSRLGGDYGYTF.

V gene TRBV25-1 combines with J gene TRBJ2-7; TRBD2 is a possible D gene (6 bases). Germline-derived CDR1 and CDR2 are MGHDK and SYGVNS. The CDR3 contains 15 residues. The ends were cut back, 3 bases at V and 6 bases at J, with 18 bases in the middle. For the CDR3, the DNA is TGTGCCAGCAGTGAGAATGACTGGCTCGGGGGCGAGCAGTACTTC. It yields the protein CASSENDWLGGEQYF.

This clonotype was found a few times. The chain joins TRBV20-1 to TRBJ1-5; D call uncertain. The V gene lost 0 bases and the J gene lost 2 bases, with 11 bases spanning the gap. In germline, CDR1 is DFQATT, CDR2 SNEGSKA (reference sequence). The CDR3 contains 15 residues. CDR3 sequence reads: CSARDSVAGNQPQHF. The CDR3 region has the DNA TGCAGTGCTAGAGATTCGGTGGCTGGCAATCAGCCCCAGCATTTT.

This clonotype was seen a few times. The CDR3 DNA follows: TGTGCCAGCAGCTCCCTGGCTAGCGGCACAGATACGCAGTATTTT. The encoded protein is CASSSLASGTDTQYF. This chain links TRBV7-9 with TRBJ2-3; TRBD2 might be the D (6 bases). The CDR3 consists of 15 residues. Germline-derived CDR1 and CDR2 are SEHNR and FQNEAQ (reference sequence). Trimming shortened V by 4 bases and J by 1 base, and 12 bases separated the two germline ends.

The genes are TRBV12-3 or TRBV12-4 and TRBJ2-1; 11 bases line up with TRBD2. This CDR3 is built from 16 residues. Germline trimming cut 6 bases from V and 3 bases from J; bases unmatched to any gene: 7. CDR3 protein: CASSLKLAGGYNEQFF. The CDR3 region has the DNA TGTGCCAGCAGCTTGAAGCTAGCGGGAGGCTACAATGAGCAGTTCTTC.

The chain uses TRBV7-2 and TRBJ1-2; D call uncertain. Between the trimmed V and J ends, which lost 3 bases and 6 bases, there was a span of 14 bases. Germline V gives CDR1 SGHTA, CDR2 FQGNSA. This CDR3 is built from 14 residues. The chain's CDR3 is CASSFHGLPDGYTF. The CDR3 bases are TGTGCCAGCAGCTTTCACGGGTTACCGGATGGCTACACCTTC.

The chain has TRBV20-1 and TRBJ2-3; no clear D gene. The CDR3 runs to 10 residues. The germline V and J ends were trimmed by 6 bases and 5 bases, with 6 bases remaining between them. The germline gives CDR1 DFQATT, CDR2 SNEGSKA (reference sequence). CDR3 in amino acids: CSARRDTQYF. As DNA, the CDR3 is TGCAGTGCCAGACGAGATACGCAGTATTTT.

This sequence joins TRBV4-1 and TRBJ2-5, with 16 nucleotides matching TRBD2. V lost 3 bases and J lost 4; bases outside the gene matches: 11. Germline V lookup: CDR1 MGHRA, CDR2 YSYEKL. The CDR3 loop spans 19 amino acids. The CDR3 region has the DNA TGCGCCAGCAGCCACCCGGGACTAGCGGGAGGGCCGGAGAGAGAGACCCAGTACTTC. Its translation is CASSHPGLAGGPERETQYF.

This chain uses TRBV5-6 with TRBJ2-1; D remains ambiguous. Germline V gives CDR1 SGHDT, CDR2 YYEEEE. Trimming pared 0 bases from V and 1 base from J, leaving 11 bases between. The CDR3 spans 16 residues. DNA for the CDR3: TGTGCCAGCAGCTTGGTAGGGCGATTTTCCTACAATGAGCAGTTCTTC. Protein product: CASSLVGRFSYNEQFF.

This clonotype was picked up a small number of times. The chain links TRBV28 to TRBJ2-2; 8 bases agree with TRBD2. The germline V gene encodes CDR1 MDHEN and CDR2 SYDVKM. The V segment lost 5 bases and the J segment 3 bases; nucleotides outside the gene matches: 14. The CDR3 length is 18 residues. DNA for the CDR3: TGTGCCAGCAGTGGAAGAGCGGGAGAAGCGACGCACACCGGGGAGCTGTTTTTT. Protein sequence: CASSGRAGEATHTGELFF.

This clonotype was detected only a few times. The rearrangement uses TRBV27 and TRBJ2-7, with D unclear. The CDR3 sequence is 14 residues long. Trimming removed 9 bases at V and 0 bases at J, with 15 bases between. Germline lookup yields CDR1 MNHEY and CDR2 SMNVEV (reference sequence). The DNA for the CDR3 is TGTGCCAGTTTCCCTTGGGGTCGCTCCTACGAGCAGTACTTC. Translated, it gives CASFPWGRSYEQYF.

The V and J genes are TRBV10-3 and TRBJ1-2; D may be TRBD1 (6 bases). Germline assignment: CDR1 ENHRY and CDR2 SYGVKD. There are 16 residues in the CDR3. Trimming shortened V by 0 bases and J by 0 bases, and 11 bases separated the two germline ends. The CDR3 bases are TGTGCCATCAGTGAGTCGATGAAGGGGGCTAACTATGGCTACACCTTC. Translation: CAISESMKGANYGYTF.

The chain is built from TRBV5-4 and TRBJ2-1; TRBD1 aligns across 7 bases. With 4 bases clipped from V and 6 bases from J, the junction kept 10 bases outside the gene matches. This CDR3 region has 15 residues. Germline V gives CDR1 SGHNT, CDR2 YYREEE (reference sequence). CDR3 coding DNA: TGTGCCAGCAGCCAGGGACAGATCGTAAGCAATGAGCAGTTCTTC. Protein product: CASSQGQIVSNEQFF.

The table lists this clonotype with a few counts. This sequence joins TRBV6-1 and TRBJ2-2; 8 bases are a match to TRBD1. CDR3 length: 14 amino acids. With 11 bases clipped from V and 4 bases from J, the junction kept 9 bases outside the gene matches. Germline V gene sequence: CDR1 MNHNS, CDR2 SASEGT. The CDR3 DNA reads as TGTGCCGGCTTAAAACAGGGGGGCACCGGGGAGCTGTTTTTT. It encodes CAGLKQGGTGELFF.

This chain links TRBV29-1 with TRBJ2-3; TRBD1 agrees at 7 bases. The CDR3 sequence is 13 residues long. J gave up 2 bases and V 7 bases, and 6 bases lay outside the gene matches. Germline V gives CDR1 SQVTM, CDR2 ANQGSEA. As DNA, the CDR3 is TGCAGCGGAGGACAGGCTGACACAGATACGCAGTATTTT. This gives the protein CSGGQADTDTQYF.

The genes are TRBV12-3 or TRBV12-4 and TRBJ2-3, with TRBD2 matching 7 bases. The CDR3 spans 14 residues. J lost 3 bases, V lost 5 bases, and 5 bases had no gene match. The CDR3 DNA follows: TGTGCCAGCAGTACTAGGGAGGGTACAGATACGCAGTATTTT. Translation: CASSTREGTDTQYF.

This sequence joins TRBV2 and TRBJ1-2; unclear D gene. CDR1 is SNHLY and CDR2 is FYNNEI in the germline V gene. The V and J ends lost 6 bases and 4 bases respectively, with 9 bases between them. The CDR3 runs 12 residues. The CDR3 reads CASSNSIYGYTF. In nucleotides, the CDR3 is TGTGCCAGCAGCAACAGCATCTATGGCTACACCTTC.

The rearrangement uses TRBV20-1 and TRBJ2-7; 10 nucleotides agree with TRBD2. J was trimmed by 5 bases and V by 3 bases; bases with no gene match: 7. Germline CDR1 DFQATT, CDR2 SNEGSKA (reference sequence). The CDR3 is 14 amino acids. The CDR3 is CSARFGTSDNEQYF. The CDR3 bases are TGCAGTGCTAGGTTCGGGACTAGCGATAACGAGCAGTACTTC.

The chain employs TRBV6-6 and TRBJ2-3; D is perhaps TRBD1 (5 bases). CDR1 MNHNY and CDR2 SVGAGI come from the germline V gene (reference sequence). V was pared by 2 bases and J by 0 bases, with 6 bases between. This CDR3 region has 14 residues. The CDR3 DNA sequence: TGTGCCAGCAGTTACAGACAGAGCACAGATACGCAGTATTTT. Translation gives CASSYRQSTDTQYF.

A few counts support this clonotype. The genes are TRBV7-2 and TRBJ2-1; the match to TRBD1 covers 7 bases. With V trimmed by 5 bases and J by 0 bases, 4 bases remained unmatched. The germline V gene has CDR1 SGHTA and CDR2 FQGNSA. The CDR3 is 15 residues long. The CDR3 region is CASSVGQNSYNEQFF. CDR3 in DNA: TGTGCCAGCAGCGTGGGACAGAACTCCTACAATGAGCAGTTCTTC.

This chain joins TRBV5-1 and TRBJ1-4; TRBD1 might be the D (6 bases). The CDR3 sequence is 13 residues long. The ends were cut back, 7 bases at V and 6 bases at J, with 13 bases in the middle. The germline V gene encodes CDR1 SGHRS and CDR2 YFSETQ. CDR3 sequence: CASASGGHEKLFF. CDR3 bases: TGCGCCAGCGCTTCGGGGGGCCATGAAAAACTGTTTTTT.